A selection of T cell receptor beta chains follows, all from one sample in a study of identical twins. TCRdb reanalysed the 5' RACE reads using MiXCR and keeps one entry per CDR3 protein. The top ten hold more than 0.25% of the sample, which has approximately 1.8 million distinct CDR3 sequences, under 35% seen once. Sequencing was done on a sample of cord blood. These TCRs come from a newborn girl in good health. Each CDR3 is given with its conserved first and last residue. The D gene is left open where the match is weak. Clone sizes are given selectively: once, few, many, or a class where the clone is expanded.

CDR3 DNA: TGTGCCAGCAGTGAAGGGGGCAGCCTAACCGCCGACGAGCAGTACTTC
CDR3 protein: CASSEGGSLTADEQYF
V gene: TRBV2
D gene: -
clone size: -
J gene: TRBJ2-7

CDR3 DNA: TGTGCCAGCAGCCCCTTCCCGACAGTCCCCTCCTACGAGCAGTACTTC
CDR3 protein: CASSPFPTVPSYEQYF
V gene: TRBV7-9
D gene: -
clone size: -
J gene: TRBJ2-7

CDR3 DNA: TGTGCCAGCAGCAGGCGCTCGAGCCCCTCGGGGAATGAGCAGTACTTC
CDR3 protein: CASSRRSSPSGNEQYF
V gene: TRBV9
D gene: -
clone size: -
J gene: TRBJ2-5

CDR3 DNA: TGCAGTGCTAGAGCGTTCGGGACTAGCTACAAAAGAGGGTACAATGAGCAGTACTTC
CDR3 protein: CSARAFGTSYKRGYNEQYF
V gene: TRBV20-1
D gene: TRBD2
clone size: once
J gene: TRBJ2-5

CDR3 DNA: TGTGCCAGCAGCTTACCCCTAGCGGGGGGTCTCCCTCTAGCCAAAAACATTCAGTACTTC
CDR3 protein: CASSLPLAGGLPLAKNIQYF
V gene: TRBV11-2
D gene: TRBD2
clone size: -
J gene: TRBJ2-4

CDR3 DNA: TGTGCCAGCAGCCAATCGCAAGATACGCAGTATTTT
CDR3 protein: CASSQSQDTQYF
V gene: TRBV16
D gene: -
clone size: few
J gene: TRBJ2-3

CDR3 DNA: TGCAGTGCTAGTACGGGGGTTAGCAATCAGCCCCAGCATTTT
CDR3 protein: CSASTGVSNQPQHF
V gene: TRBV20-1
D gene: -
clone size: -
J gene: TRBJ1-5

CDR3 DNA: TGCGCCAGCAGTGACCCCCACTCTGCCGACTACGGGCAGTACTTC
CDR3 protein: CASSDPHSADYGQYF
V gene: TRBV10-1
D gene: -
clone size: few
J gene: TRBJ2-4

CDR3 DNA: TGCAGTGCTACGAGGAGATCATACAATGAGCAGTACTTC
CDR3 protein: CSATRRSYNEQYF
V gene: TRBV20-1
D gene: -
clone size: -
J gene: TRBJ2-7

CDR3 DNA: TGTGCCAGCAGCCCCAGGGGCGGATACATGAACACTGAAGCTTTCTTT
CDR3 protein: CASSPRGGYMNTEAFF
V gene: TRBV7-9
D gene: -
clone size: few
J gene: TRBJ1-1

CDR3 DNA: TGCAGTGCTAGGCGACTAGCCCGGGTGAACACCGGGGAGCTGTTTTTT
CDR3 protein: CSARRLARVNTGELFF
V gene: TRBV20-1
D gene: TRBD2
clone size: few
J gene: TRBJ2-2

CDR3 DNA: TGTGCCAGCAGCATCCAATCTGGGGCCAACGTCCTGACTTTC
CDR3 protein: CASSIQSGANVLTF
V gene: TRBV6-4
D gene: -
clone size: few
J gene: TRBJ2-6

CDR3 DNA: TGCAGTGCCGGGACTAACTCCTACAATGGGCAGTTCTTC
CDR3 protein: CSAGTNSYNGQFF
V gene: TRBV20-1
D gene: TRBD2
clone size: -
J gene: TRBJ2-1

CDR3 DNA: TGTGCCATCAGGGGCTCTAGTTTACGGCCCAATGAGCAGTTCTTC
CDR3 protein: CAIRGSSLRPNEQFF
V gene: TRBV10-3
D gene: -
clone size: few
J gene: TRBJ2-1

CDR3 DNA: TGTGCCAGCGGTCTATCAAAGGTCCATGGCTACACCTTC
CDR3 protein: CASGLSKVHGYTF
V gene: TRBV2
D gene: -
clone size: few
J gene: TRBJ1-2

CDR3 DNA: TGTGCCTGCGAACCTTCGGACAGGGGCACAGATACGCAGTATTTT
CDR3 protein: CACEPSDRGTDTQYF
V gene: TRBV12-3/TRBV12-4
D gene: TRBD1
clone size: -
J gene: TRBJ2-3

CDR3 DNA: TGTGCCACCAGTGGAGACAGCGGGCCCCAAGAGACCCAGTTCTTC
CDR3 protein: CATSGDSGPQETQFF
V gene: TRBV24-1
D gene: -
clone size: once
J gene: TRBJ2-1

CDR3 DNA: TGTGCCAGCAGCCCTATTAGCGGGGGGGCTTTAAATACGCAGTATTTT
CDR3 protein: CASSPISGGALNTQYF
V gene: TRBV12-3/TRBV12-4
D gene: TRBD2
clone size: many
J gene: TRBJ2-3

CDR3 DNA: TGCGCCAGCAGCACTGAAGGACTAGCGGGAGCTGGTGAGCAGTTCTTC
CDR3 protein: CASSTEGLAGAGEQFF
V gene: TRBV5-1
D gene: TRBD2
clone size: few
J gene: TRBJ2-1

CDR3 DNA: TGTGCCAGCAGTTTTGGAGGGGGCGGTGCCAAAAACATTCAGTACTTC
CDR3 protein: CASSFGGGGAKNIQYF
V gene: TRBV28
D gene: -
clone size: -
J gene: TRBJ2-4

CDR3 DNA: TGTGCCAGCAGCGCCACGGCGGGGGACACTGAAGCTTTCTTT
CDR3 protein: CASSATAGDTEAFF
V gene: TRBV6-1
D gene: -
clone size: -
J gene: TRBJ1-1

CDR3 DNA: TGTGCCAGCAGTTTCTTATATGACAGGGAAAATGGCTACACCTTC
CDR3 protein: CASSFLYDRENGYTF
V gene: TRBV27
D gene: TRBD1
clone size: -
J gene: TRBJ1-2

CDR3 DNA: TGTGCCACCAGTGATTTGACAGGGAGCAGGGAGACCCAGTACTTC
CDR3 protein: CATSDLTGSRETQYF
V gene: TRBV24-1
D gene: -
clone size: few
J gene: TRBJ2-5

CDR3 DNA: TGTGCCAGCAGCGTAGGGGGCCGACAGAGGCAGTTCTTC
CDR3 protein: CASSVGGRQRQFF
V gene: TRBV9
D gene: -
clone size: -
J gene: TRBJ2-1

CDR3 DNA: TGTGCCAGTCGTTCCGGGACTAGGTACAATGAGCAGTACTTC
CDR3 protein: CASRSGTRYNEQYF
V gene: TRBV28
D gene: TRBD2
clone size: -
J gene: TRBJ2-7

CDR3 DNA: TGTGCCTGGAGAGACAGGGGGTTCACCTATGGCTACACCTTC
CDR3 protein: CAWRDRGFTYGYTF
V gene: TRBV30
D gene: TRBD1
clone size: -
J gene: TRBJ1-2

CDR3 DNA: TGCAGTGCTAGCCTCCGAATAACTAGCGGCACAGATACGCAGTATTTT
CDR3 protein: CSASLRITSGTDTQYF
V gene: TRBV20-1
D gene: TRBD2
clone size: -
J gene: TRBJ2-3

CDR3 DNA: TGCGCCAGCAGTCTTAGAGCGGGGGGGCCTGACGAGCAGTACTTC
CDR3 protein: CASSLRAGGPDEQYF
V gene: TRBV5-1
D gene: TRBD2
clone size: -
J gene: TRBJ2-7

CDR3 DNA: TGTGCCAGCAGCCTCGGAGGATTTTGGACAGGGGGCGAGAGAGACTATGGCTACACCTTC
CDR3 protein: CASSLGGFWTGGERDYGYTF
V gene: TRBV3-1
D gene: TRBD1
clone size: -
J gene: TRBJ1-2

CDR3 DNA: TGTGCCAGCAGTTTAGGTGCTAACTCTGGAAACACCATATATTTT
CDR3 protein: CASSLGANSGNTIYF
V gene: TRBV28
D gene: -
clone size: -
J gene: TRBJ1-3

CDR3 DNA: TGTGCCAGCAGCCAAGTCCCCGGGACAGGGGTCTACGAGCAGTACTTC
CDR3 protein: CASSQVPGTGVYEQYF
V gene: TRBV4-2
D gene: TRBD1
clone size: -
J gene: TRBJ2-7

CDR3 DNA: TGTGCCAGCTATCAGGTCACAGATACGCCGTATTTT
CDR3 protein: CASYQVTDTPYF
V gene: TRBV2
D gene: -
clone size: -
J gene: TRBJ2-3

CDR3 DNA: TGTGCCAGCAGCTTTTACGGGAGGGGGGCAGATACGCAGTATTTT
CDR3 protein: CASSFYGRGADTQYF
V gene: TRBV7-2
D gene: TRBD2
clone size: -
J gene: TRBJ2-3

CDR3 DNA: TGTGCCAGCACCACCACCGGACAGGTTATCTACGAGCAGTACTTC
CDR3 protein: CASTTTGQVIYEQYF
V gene: TRBV28
D gene: TRBD1
clone size: -
J gene: TRBJ2-7

CDR3 DNA: TGTGCCAGCAGCCGCCTGGGCGGGGACTATGGCTACACCTTC
CDR3 protein: CASSRLGGDYGYTF
V gene: TRBV6-8
D gene: -
clone size: few
J gene: TRBJ1-2

CDR3 DNA: TGTGCCAGCAGTTGGCGACACCGGGACAGGGGCACCGGGGAGCTGTTTTTT
CDR3 protein: CASSWRHRDRGTGELFF
V gene: TRBV13
D gene: TRBD1
clone size: -
J gene: TRBJ2-2

CDR3 DNA: TGTGCCAGCAGTGAAGCGCAGGAGCGGGCCGGTCAAGAGACCCAGTACTTC
CDR3 protein: CASSEAQERAGQETQYF
V gene: TRBV6-1
D gene: -
clone size: -
J gene: TRBJ2-5

CDR3 DNA: TGCGCCAGCAGCTTGGCCCCGAGTCCCAGACAAGAGACCCAGTACTTC
CDR3 protein: CASSLAPSPRQETQYF
V gene: TRBV5-1
D gene: -
clone size: few
J gene: TRBJ2-5

CDR3 DNA: TGTGCCAGCAGCCTGGAGGACGGTAGCTCCTATAATTCACCCCTCCACTTT
CDR3 protein: CASSLEDGSSYNSPLHF
V gene: TRBV11-2
D gene: -
clone size: -
J gene: TRBJ1-6

CDR3 DNA: TGTGCCAGCAGCTTTCAGGGCGGAGACTACGAGCAGTACTTC
CDR3 protein: CASSFQGGDYEQYF
V gene: TRBV5-6
D gene: -
clone size: many
J gene: TRBJ2-7

CDR3 DNA: TGTGCCAGCAGCCCTCGGCTAGCGGGGCCCACAGATACGCAGTATTTT
CDR3 protein: CASSPRLAGPTDTQYF
V gene: TRBV6-2/TRBV6-3
D gene: TRBD2
clone size: -
J gene: TRBJ2-3

CDR3 DNA: TGCAGTGCTAGACTTGAGGCTTTCTTT
CDR3 protein: CSARLEAFF
V gene: TRBV20-1
D gene: -
clone size: -
J gene: TRBJ1-1

CDR3 DNA: TGCGCCAGCAGCTCTCGTCTGGATGAGCAGTTCTTC
CDR3 protein: CASSSRLDEQFF
V gene: TRBV5-1
D gene: -
clone size: -
J gene: TRBJ2-1

CDR3 DNA: TGCGCCAGCAGCCCCCTGACTAGCGGGAGGGGGGGCACAGATACGCAGTATTTT
CDR3 protein: CASSPLTSGRGGTDTQYF
V gene: TRBV4-1
D gene: TRBD2
clone size: few
J gene: TRBJ2-3

CDR3 DNA: TGTGCCACCACTCATCCCCCAGATACGCAGTATTTT
CDR3 protein: CATTHPPDTQYF
V gene: TRBV27
D gene: -
clone size: -
J gene: TRBJ2-3

CDR3 DNA: TGTGCCAGCAGCTTACAGGGTAGGGGACACACAGATACGCAGTATTTT
CDR3 protein: CASSLQGRGHTDTQYF
V gene: TRBV7-9
D gene: -
clone size: -
J gene: TRBJ2-3

CDR3 DNA: TGCGCCAGCAGCCAAGTCACGACGGGACTAGCGGGAGGTAATGAGCAGTTCTTC
CDR3 protein: CASSQVTTGLAGGNEQFF
V gene: TRBV4-1
D gene: TRBD2
clone size: few
J gene: TRBJ2-1

CDR3 DNA: TGTGCCAGCAGCAAATTGCGGCCTAACACTGAAGCTTTCTTT
CDR3 protein: CASSKLRPNTEAFF
V gene: TRBV21-1
D gene: -
clone size: -
J gene: TRBJ1-1

CDR3 DNA: TGTGCCAGCAGTGGCCTAGCGGGGGCCTCTTATGAGACCCAGTACTTC
CDR3 protein: CASSGLAGASYETQYF
V gene: TRBV25-1
D gene: TRBD2
clone size: few
J gene: TRBJ2-5

CDR3 DNA: TGCGCCAGCAGCCCTATACTAGGATCCTACAATGAGCAGTTCTTC
CDR3 protein: CASSPILGSYNEQFF
V gene: TRBV5-1
D gene: -
clone size: few
J gene: TRBJ2-1